The table lists the clone carrying this T cell receptor (beta chain) with a count of one. These data originate in a study of blood T cell repertoires in COVID-19. Clones were sequenced by immunoSEQ multiplex PCR, and TCRdb holds only the in-frame ones, with some missing. The table includes 410,000 or so clones, 75% to 90% detected once. Trimming took 5 bases from V and 4 from J; bases not matched to a gene: 4. The CDR3 is 16 residues long. Germline CDR1 and CDR2: LGHDT and YNNKEL (reference sequence). The clonotype originates from a woman aged 25 to 39 with active or convalescent COVID-19. The chain combines TRBV3-1 (or the pseudogene TRBV3-2) with TRBJ2-1; 14 bases align to TRBD2. Material for sequencing was peripheral blood. Here the CDR3 reads CASSIRTSGRYNEQFF. The CDR3 coding sequence is TGTGCCAGCAGCATTCGGACTAGCGGGAGGTACAATGAGCAGTTCTTC.